The clone carrying this T cell receptor beta chain was observed at least ten times. The data were taken from a study of blood T cell repertoires in COVID-19. Study information: COVID-19 samples from acute and convalescent phases originated in the United States, Italy and Spain. T cells, B-cell-depleted T cells, or PBMCs provided the cDNA or gDNA that served as material.

Authors' processing steps: Amplifying reference gene primers gave estimates of nucleated cell counts. Produced via immunoSEQ multiplex PCR; TCRdb's table is partial and in-frame only. The V and J calls and clone size are taken from that table; D and trimming were inferred from the DNA. The table includes about 210,000 clones, roughly four fifths detected once. V trimming: 0 bases; J trimming: 6 bases; junction bases outside the gene matches: 2. The germline V gene encodes CDR1 LNHNV and CDR2 YYDKDF (reference sequence). This CDR3 is 15 amino acids long. The chain recombines TRBV15 with TRBJ2-2, with 9 bases fitting TRBD2. The clonotype comes from a woman aged 45-59 years with active or convalescent COVID-19. The sample taken for sequencing was peripheral blood. As DNA, the CDR3 is TGTGCCACCAGCAGAGATGCGGGGGGGCCCGGGGAGCTGTTTTTT. It is translated as CATSRDAGGPGELFF. Using reference TRBV15 and TRBJ2-2 for the parts outside the CDR3, the full variable domain is DAMVIQNPRYQVTQFGKPVTLSCSQTLNHNVMYWYQQKSSQAPKLLFHYYDKDFNNEADTPDNFQSRRPNTSFCFLDIRSPGLGDTAMYLCATSRDAGGPGELFFGEGSRLTVL.